This is a list of T cell receptor beta chains from one sample in a study of T-cell reconstitution after alpha-beta-depleted transplantation in children. MiXCR, run by TCRdb on the PCR reads, gives a single entry per CDR3 protein. The sample gives about 500,000 distinct CDR3 sequences, about 31% of which show up once; 2% to 3% is in the top ten. This specimen was PBMCs from the stem cell graft donor, taken from the stem cell graft. The receptor set was obtained from a human donor who donated a stem cell graft to a child with aplastic anemia. Both conserved end residues are part of each CDR3. The order of the fields is clone size, CDR3 length, D gene, J gene, V gene, CDR3 protein, CDR3 DNA. D genes are given only for firm matches. Some rows have no size entry. The others give once, few or many, or a class for an expanded clone.

size: NA; length: 15; D: NA; J: TRBJ2-1; V: TRBV9; CDR3: CASSVGDSPYNEQFF; DNA: TGTGCCAGCAGCGTGGGAGACAGTCCCTACAATGAGCAGTTCTTC
size: NA; length: 17; D: NA; J: TRBJ1-2; V: TRBV27; CDR3: CASSSQVGGRGTYGYTF; DNA: TGTGCCAGCAGTTCACAGGTGGGGGGACGAGGTACCTATGGCTACACCTTC
size: NA; length: 12; D: NA; J: TRBJ1-1; V: TRBV29-1; CDR3: CSVEASGGLAFF; DNA: TGCAGCGTTGAAGCCTCCGGGGGTTTGGCTTTCTTT
size: few; length: 14; D: TRBD1; J: TRBJ2-3; V: TRBV5-1; CDR3: CASSWTGVGDTQYF; DNA: TGCGCCAGCAGCTGGACAGGGGTTGGAGATACGCAGTATTTT
size: NA; length: 14; D: NA; J: TRBJ1-1; V: TRBV18; CDR3: CASSPPNFLAEAFF; DNA: TGTGCCAGCTCACCACCGAACTTTCTCGCTGAAGCTTTCTTT
size: NA; length: 13; D: NA; J: TRBJ1-2; V: TRBV7-9; CDR3: CASSLAQGIGYTF; DNA: TGTGCCAGCAGCTTAGCGCAGGGGATCGGCTACACCTTC
size: NA; length: 13; D: TRBD1; J: TRBJ2-5; V: TRBV12-3/TRBV12-4; CDR3: CASTRQGTETQYF; DNA: TGTGCCAGCACTCGACAGGGCACAGAGACCCAGTACTTC
size: NA; length: 13; D: NA; J: TRBJ2-1; V: TRBV2; CDR3: CASSEGPGNEQFF; DNA: TGTGCCAGCAGTGAAGGTCCTGGCAATGAGCAGTTCTTC
size: NA; length: 13; D: NA; J: TRBJ2-5; V: TRBV24-1; CDR3: CATSAGAPETQYF; DNA: TGTGCCACCAGCGCAGGGGCTCCGGAGACCCAGTACTTC
size: NA; length: 12; D: NA; J: TRBJ2-7; V: TRBV12-3/TRBV12-4; CDR3: CASSFSLTGQYF; DNA: TGTGCCAGCAGTTTTTCGCTAACAGGGCAGTACTTC
size: NA; length: 17; D: TRBD1; J: TRBJ2-1; V: TRBV6-5; CDR3: CASSYLQGGVSYNEQFF; DNA: TGTGCCAGCAGTTACTTACAGGGGGGAGTCTCCTACAATGAGCAGTTCTTC
size: NA; length: 16; D: NA; J: TRBJ1-1; V: TRBV27; CDR3: CASSSTWGRMNTEAFF; DNA: TGTGCCAGCAGTTCTACTTGGGGACGGATGAACACTGAAGCTTTCTTT
size: few; length: 19; D: TRBD2; J: TRBJ2-1; V: TRBV6-5; CDR3: CASSYGGGRGASSYNEQFF; DNA: TGTGCCAGCAGTTACGGTGGCGGGAGGGGGGCGAGCTCCTACAATGAGCAGTTCTTC
size: few; length: 16; D: NA; J: TRBJ2-7; V: TRBV6-5; CDR3: CASSYSPGIPGDEQYF; DNA: TGTGCCAGCAGTTACTCTCCAGGGATTCCCGGCGACGAGCAGTACTTC
size: few; length: 14; D: NA; J: TRBJ1-2; V: TRBV10-3; CDR3: CAISGDASNYGYTF; DNA: TGTGCCATCAGTGGGGACGCCTCAAACTATGGCTACACCTTC
size: NA; length: 16; D: TRBD2; J: TRBJ2-5; V: TRBV20-1; CDR3: CSAREFASGSQETQYF; DNA: TGCAGTGCTAGAGAGTTCGCTAGCGGGTCACAAGAGACCCAGTACTTC
size: NA; length: 14; D: TRBD1; J: TRBJ2-7; V: TRBV7-6; CDR3: CASSSGQGGYEQYF; DNA: TGTGCCAGCAGCTCAGGACAGGGGGGATACGAGCAGTACTTC
size: NA; length: 14; D: NA; J: TRBJ1-1; V: TRBV9; CDR3: CASSTRPLNTEAFF; DNA: TGTGCCAGCAGCACCCGACCGCTGAACACTGAAGCTTTCTTT
size: NA; length: 14; D: NA; J: TRBJ2-5; V: TRBV5-5; CDR3: CASSLVGARETQYF; DNA: TGTGCCAGCAGCTTGGTGGGGGCCCGGGAGACCCAGTACTTC
size: NA; length: 13; D: NA; J: TRBJ2-7; V: TRBV7-7; CDR3: CASSKSPSYEQYF; DNA: TGTGCCAGTTCGAAGAGTCCCTCCTACGAGCAGTACTTC
size: NA; length: 11; D: TRBD1; J: TRBJ1-1; V: TRBV7-6; CDR3: CASSLGQEAFF; DNA: TGTGCCAGCAGCTTGGGACAGGAAGCTTTCTTT
size: NA; length: 15; D: TRBD1; J: TRBJ2-7; V: TRBV6-1; CDR3: CASRDNRGRTYEQYF; DNA: TGTGCCAGCAGGGATAACAGGGGACGAACCTACGAGCAGTACTTC
size: many; length: 13; D: NA; J: TRBJ2-5; V: TRBV29-1; CDR3: CSVYVDNQETQYF; DNA: TGCAGCGTTTACGTGGACAACCAAGAGACCCAGTACTTC
size: NA; length: 17; D: TRBD2; J: TRBJ2-5; V: TRBV7-9; CDR3: CASSPKIGSGSRETQYF; DNA: TGTGCCAGCAGCCCGAAGATTGGTAGCGGGAGTAGGGAGACCCAGTACTTC
size: few; length: 14; D: TRBD1; J: TRBJ1-4; V: TRBV29-1; CDR3: CSATTGTGNEKLFF; DNA: TGCAGCGCCACAACCGGGACAGGGAACGAAAAACTGTTTTTT
size: few; length: 13; D: TRBD1; J: TRBJ2-1; V: TRBV7-6; CDR3: CASSFGQGGEQFF; DNA: TGTGCCAGCAGTTTTGGACAGGGGGGTGAGCAGTTCTTC
size: few; length: 15; D: NA; J: TRBJ2-1; V: TRBV5-4; CDR3: CASSTTEFSYNEQFF; DNA: TGTGCCAGCAGCACCACAGAGTTCTCCTACAATGAGCAGTTCTTC
size: NA; length: 14; D: TRBD1; J: TRBJ2-3; V: TRBV10-3; CDR3: CAIKLQGATDTQYF; DNA: TGTGCCATCAAGCTACAGGGGGCCACAGATACGCAGTATTTT
size: NA; length: 14; D: TRBD1; J: TRBJ1-5; V: TRBV10-3; CDR3: CAISDTGGDQPQHF; DNA: TGTGCCATCAGTGATACAGGGGGCGATCAGCCCCAGCATTTT
size: NA; length: 14; D: TRBD1; J: TRBJ2-2; V: TRBV29-1; CDR3: CSVGGQGAGGELFF; DNA: TGCAGCGTTGGGGGACAGGGGGCGGGCGGGGAGCTGTTTTTT
size: NA; length: 14; D: TRBD1; J: TRBJ1-4; V: TRBV20-1; CDR3: CSARQTGSNEKLFF; DNA: TGCAGTGCTAGACAGACAGGGAGTAATGAAAAACTGTTTTTT
size: NA; length: 14; D: NA; J: TRBJ1-1; V: TRBV18; CDR3: CASSPRAGREEAFF; DNA: TGTGCCAGCTCACCACGGGCGGGACGTGAAGAAGCTTTCTTT